These 17 T cell receptor beta chains were sequenced from one sample in a study of blood T cell repertoires in COVID-19. Libraries were prepared by immunoSEQ multiplex PCR; TCRdb keeps only in-frame clonotypes and omits some of them. This table holds 55,000 to 70,000 clones, around 86% found once. Input material: peripheral blood. These receptors came from an older man with acute or convalescent COVID-19.

The chain couples TRBV7-2 to TRBJ2-7; D remains unclear. The V end lost 5 bases, the J end lost 3 bases, and 17 bases lay between the germline ends. Per germline, CDR1 SGHTA and CDR2 FQGNSA. The CDR3 is 15 amino acids. Here the CDR3 DNA reads TGTGCCAGCAGCCCCACCGTCTATGGAGTCTACGAGCAGTACTTC. Translation gives CASSPTVYGVYEQYF.

This clone has a handful of counts. The chain carries TRBV14 and TRBJ1-5; D not certain. Germline values: CDR1 SGHDN, CDR2 FVKESK. V lost 4 bases and J 9 bases, leaving 16 bases between the germline ends. The CDR3 is 14 amino acids. CDR3 DNA sequence: TGTGCCAGCAGCCCAAATAGATGGTCAAGGCCCCAGCATTTT. Protein: CASSPNRWSRPQHF. Combining the CDR3 with reference TRBV14 and TRBJ1-5 gives the whole variable domain EAGVTQFPSHSVIEKGQTVTLRCDPISGHDNLYWYRRVMGKEIKFLLHFVKESKQDESGMPNNRFLAERTGGTYSTLKVQPAELEDSGVYFCASSPNRWSRPQHFGDGTRLSIL.

The chain is built from TRBV27 and TRBJ2-3; TRBD2 agrees at 11 bases. Germline V gives CDR1 MNHEY, CDR2 SMNVEV (reference sequence). Trimming removed 6 bases from V and 4 bases from J; junction bases left unmatched: 6. This CDR3 has 15 amino acids. Written as DNA, the CDR3 is TGTGCCAGCAGACCCATGGGACTAGCGGCAGATACGCAGTATTTT. Protein: CASRPMGLAADTQYF.

The chain couples TRBV7-2 to TRBJ2-2; 7 bases align to TRBD1. This CDR3 is 15 amino acids long. CDR1 is SGHTA, CDR2 FQGNSA, per germline. With 6 bases clipped from V and 0 bases from J, the junction kept 4 bases outside the gene matches. DNA for the CDR3: TGTGCCAGCAGACGTCAGGGGGCGAACACCGGGGAGCTGTTTTTT. The encoded protein is CASRRQGANTGELFF.

The chain carries TRBV5-1 and TRBJ2-5, with 13 bases aligning to TRBD2. CDR1 and CDR2 (germline): SGHRS, YFSETQ. The V segment lost 4 bases and the J segment 3 bases; nucleotides outside the gene matches: 3. The CDR3 runs to 15 residues. CDR3: CASSLGTSGKETQYF. The DNA of the CDR3 is TGCGCCAGCAGCCTAGGGACTAGCGGGAAAGAGACCCAGTACTTC.

The chain combines TRBV6-5 with TRBJ2-7; 15 bases line up with TRBD2. Per germline, CDR1 MNHEY and CDR2 SVGAGI. The CDR3 runs to 14 residues. J was trimmed by 9 bases and V by 6 bases; bases with no gene match: 6. The CDR3 nucleotides read TGTGCCAGCAGCCCCCGGACTAGCGGGAGGGTGCAGTACTTC. Protein: CASSPRTSGRVQYF.

In DNA, the CDR3 is TGTGCTAGTGGTTCGCAGACAGGGAGCACCGGGGAGCTGTTTTTT. It yields the protein CASGSQTGSTGELFF. This chain connects TRBV12-5 to TRBJ2-2; 7 bases fit TRBD1. J lost 4 bases, V lost 4 bases, and 6 bases had no gene match. The length of the CDR3 is 15 residues. Per germline, CDR1 LGHNT and CDR2 FRNRAP.

This clone occurred a few times. The chain joins TRBV28 to TRBJ1-5, with D unresolved. The germline CDR1 and CDR2 sequences are MDHEN and SYDVKM. The germline V and J ends were trimmed by 3 bases and 3 bases, with 3 bases remaining between them. This CDR3 has 12 amino acids. The CDR3 protein is CASSFINQPQHF. CDR3 coding DNA: TGTGCCAGCAGTTTCATCAATCAGCCCCAGCATTTT.

This clone has only a few counts. The V call is TRBV6-6, the J call TRBJ1-6, with D perhaps matching TRBD1 (6 bases). The CDR3 sequence is 14 residues long. Per germline, CDR1 MNHNY and CDR2 SVGAGI (reference sequence). The V end was cut by 6 bases, the J end by 7 bases, with 13 bases between. The CDR3 protein is CASRPTQGNSPLHF. CDR3 coding DNA: TGTGCCAGCAGACCAACACAGGGAAATTCACCCCTCCACTTT.

The rearrangement uses TRBV18 and TRBJ2-3, with D possibly being TRBD1 (6 bases). Germline V gene data show CDR1 as KGHSH and CDR2 as LQKENI. CDR3 length: 14 amino acids. The V end was cut by 3 bases, the J end by 5 bases, with 12 bases between. The CDR3 loop is CASSPPPQGDTQYF. The CDR3 DNA follows: TGTGCCAGCTCACCCCCACCACAGGGAGATACGCAGTATTTT. Using reference TRBV18 and TRBJ2-3 for the parts outside the CDR3, the full variable domain is NAGVMQNPRHLVRRRGQEARLRCSPMKGHSHVYWYRQLPEEGLKFMVYLQKENIIDESGMPKERFSAEFPKEGPSILRIQQVVRGDSAAYFCASSPPPQGDTQYFGPGTRLTVL.

Only one count was recorded for this clone. V and J are TRBV10-3 and TRBJ2-2, with 8 nucleotides matching TRBD1. The CDR3 runs 15 residues. Germline CDR1 reads ENHRY; CDR2 reads SYGVKD. Trimming removed 2 bases from V and 6 bases from J; junction bases left unmatched: 5. The DNA of the CDR3 is TGTGCCATCAGTGAGGTGTCAGGGGGCGCCGGGGAGCTGTTTTTT. Amino acid sequence: CAISEVSGGAGELFF.

This chain joins TRBV7-9 and TRBJ2-1; no definite D call. The V and J ends lost 5 bases and 6 bases respectively, with 8 bases between them. The CDR3 sequence is 12 residues long. The germline CDR1 and CDR2 sequences are SEHNR and FQNEAQ (reference sequence). The CDR3 sequence: CASSPSPNEQFF. In DNA form, the CDR3 reads TGTGCCAGCAGCCCGAGCCCCAATGAGCAGTTCTTC. Complete variable domain (other parts from reference TRBV7-9 and TRBJ2-1): DTGVSQNPRHKITKRGQNVTFRCDPISEHNRLYWYRQTLGQGPEFLTYFQNEAQLEKSRLLSDRFSAERPKGSFSTLEIQRTEQGDSAMYLCASSPSPNEQFFGPGTRLTVL.

The V call is TRBV29-1, the J call TRBJ2-1, with 10 bases identical to TRBD1. CDR3 length: 12 residues. Germline V gene lookup returns CDR1 SQVTM and CDR2 ANQGSEA. V lost 7 bases, J lost 8 bases, and 5 bases stayed unmatched. The CDR3 DNA follows: TGCAGCGCAGGACAGGGGGTCGATGAGCAGTTCTTC. Protein product: CSAGQGVDEQFF.

The chain combines TRBV7-6 with TRBJ1-2, with 8 nucleotides matching TRBD1. CDR3 length equals 15 residues. The J segment lost 0 bases and the V segment lost 5 bases, leaving 5 bases of the junction unmatched. Germline CDR1 SGHVS, CDR2 FNYEAQ. The DNA of the CDR3 is TGTGCCAGCAGCCTCGGGACAGGCCCTAACTATGGCTACACCTTC. Translated: CASSLGTGPNYGYTF.

This chain links TRBV27 with TRBJ2-7; the D gene is possibly TRBD1 (5 bases). The CDR3 is 13 amino acids. CDR1 is MNHEY and CDR2 is SMNVEV in the germline V gene (reference sequence). The V end was cut by 7 bases, the J end by 3 bases, with 13 bases between. The CDR3 bases are TGTGCCAGCATGAGGCAGGGCGGCTACGAGCAGTACTTC. Translated: CASMRQGGYEQYF.

J is TRBJ2-1 and V is TRBV11-3; 7 bases fit TRBD1. There are 17 residues in the CDR3. With 5 bases clipped from V and 2 bases from J, the junction kept 12 bases outside the gene matches. CDR1 and CDR2 from the germline V gene are SGHNT and YENEEA. CDR3 coding DNA: TGTGCCAGCAGCACAAGGAAGTGGGGACAGCCCTACAATGAGCAGTTCTTC. It translates to CASSTRKWGQPYNEQFF.

The V and J genes are TRBV19 and TRBJ2-3; weak D call: TRBD2 (5 bases). V lost 3 bases and J 0 bases, leaving 7 bases between the germline ends. The germline V gene encodes CDR1 LNHDA and CDR2 SQIVND (reference sequence). The CDR3 covers 14 residues. The CDR3 DNA follows: TGTGCCAGTAGTATCGGGGTTAGCACAGATACGCAGTATTTT. Encoded protein: CASSIGVSTDTQYF. The full variable domain, completed using reference TRBV19 and TRBJ2-3, is DGGITQSPKYLFRKEGQNVTLSCEQNLNHDAMYWYRQDPGQGLRLIYYSQIVNDFQKGDIAEGYSVSREKKESFPLTVTSAQKNPTAFYLCASSIGVSTDTQYFGPGTRLTVL.